This TCR beta chain was recovered during a study of shared clonotypes between healthy human individuals. Study results and caveats: Among several donors, roughly 5% of naive CD4 clonotypes were found in common.

Concerning this clone itself: The antigen remains unidentified.

Sequencing was performed with immunoSEQ multiplex PCR; in TCRdb, only in-frame clones are kept and a portion is missing. The sample holds approximately 2,300,000 clones, 85% to 95% seen once. The length of the CDR3 is 16 residues. V gave up 2 bases and J gave up 10 bases; unmatched junction bases: 16. Germline values: CDR1 SGHNT, CDR2 YYREEE (reference sequence). What was sequenced was naive CD4+ T cells from PBMCs. The subset was: CD45RA+ positively selected. The chain carries TRBV5-4 and TRBJ2-5, with TRBD1 matching 8 bases. The clonotype originates from a man aged 18 to 29 in good health. Some clones in this sample may be carry-over from other donors' samples. The CDR3 nucleotides read TGTGCCAGCAGCTTTGCCCCCGGGACAGGTCGCAGGGGCCAGTACTTC. Translated: CASSFAPGTGRRGQYF.